What follows are 25 T cell receptor beta chains derived from one specimen sequenced in a study of control samples from healthy donors and cancer patients. TCRdb's copy holds only in-frame clones and misses some; the assay was immunoSEQ multiplex PCR. The repertoire includes about 100,000 clones, 85% to 90% of them detected once, and 12% to 15% sits in the top ten. Sequenced: blood. These receptors were collected from a man under 40 in good health.

This clone appeared a single time. The J gene is TRBJ2-7, the V gene TRBV6-2 or TRBV6-3; D gene uncertain. V lost 3 bases and J lost 6, with 6 bases in between. The CDR3 loop spans 11 amino acids. From germline, CDR1 is MNHEY and CDR2 SVGEGT. The CDR3 sequence: CASSYQLEQYF. As DNA, the CDR3 is TGTGCCAGCAGTTATCAGCTCGAGCAGTACTTC.

This clone was seen a few times. The chain employs TRBV3-1 (or the pseudogene TRBV3-2) and TRBJ2-4, with D uncertain. Germline V gene sequence: CDR1 LGHDT, CDR2 YNNKEL (reference sequence). This CDR3 has 15 residues. The V end was cut by 3 bases, the J end by 0 bases, with 9 bases between. CDR3 residues: CASSHAALAKNIQYF. In DNA, the CDR3 is TGTGCCAGCAGCCACGCAGCACTAGCCAAAAACATTCAGTACTTC.

This chain joins TRBV21-1 and TRBJ1-2; TRBD1 reflects the table's D call only, with no check against the DNA. TRBV21-1 is assigned pseudogene status. The length of the CDR3 is 13 residues. CDR3 residues: CASNPTGGYGYTF. For the CDR3, the DNA is TGTGCCAGCAACCCAACAGGGGGCTATGGCTACACCTTC.

The chain uses TRBV2 and TRBJ2-7, with 8 nucleotides matching TRBD2. Germline loops: CDR1 SNHLY, CDR2 FYNNEI. The CDR3 loop spans 17 amino acids. J lost 3 bases, V lost 4 bases, and 14 bases had no gene match. The CDR3 is CASSGPGTRAGDYEQYF. The CDR3 region has the DNA TGTGCCAGCAGTGGCCCGGGGACTAGAGCGGGAGACTACGAGCAGTACTTC.

On this clone: Different DNA sequences within this sample yield the same CDR3. J is TRBJ1-1 and V is TRBV18; D not resolved. Trimming removed 3 bases at V and 0 bases at J, with 8 bases between. CDR1 and CDR2 (germline): KGHSH, LQKENI. This CDR3 comprises 14 residues. The CDR3: CASSPPGMNTEAFF. CDR3 DNA: TGTGCCAGCTCACCGCCCGGGATGAACACTGAAGCTTTCTTT.

This sequence joins TRBV29-1 and TRBJ2-3; D call uncertain. This CDR3 has 12 amino acids. Germline V gene sequence: CDR1 SQVTM, CDR2 ANQGSEA. Trimming cost V 4 bases and J 4 bases, with 9 bases left between them. As DNA, the CDR3 is TGCAGCGTTGGGGTTAATTCAGATACGCAGTATTTT. Translating gives CSVGVNSDTQYF.

The chain joins TRBV6-4 to TRBJ2-1, with D possibly being TRBD2 (6 bases). The CDR3 spans 15 residues. Germline V lookup: CDR1 MRHNA, CDR2 SNTAGT. Deletions cut 3 bases from V and 0 bases from J, with 9 bases between. The CDR3 region is CASSEMGGSYNEQFF. In nucleotides, the CDR3 is TGTGCCAGCAGTGAAATGGGGGGCTCCTACAATGAGCAGTTCTTC.

This clone was recorded once. The V gene is TRBV5-6, the J gene TRBJ2-2; 10 bases line up with TRBD1. The CDR3 has 15 residues. The trim removed 3 bases at V and 9 bases at J, leaving 8 bases unmatched. CDR1 SGHDT and CDR2 YYEEEE come from the germline V gene. The CDR3 DNA reads TGTGCCAGCAGCTGGGGGACAGGGGCACCGCGGGAGCTGTTTTTT. It encodes CASSWGTGAPRELFF.

V and J are TRBV5-5 and TRBJ1-2; D is ambiguous. V lost 2 bases and J lost 2, with 10 bases in between. The CDR3 runs 14 residues. Looked up from germline, CDR1 is SGHKS and CDR2 is YYEKEE (reference sequence). The CDR3 DNA sequence: TGTGCCAGCAGCTTAGAACGGACGAACTATGGCTACACCTTC. Its translation is CASSLERTNYGYTF.

The gene calls are TRBV7-3 and TRBJ2-2; D perhaps matches TRBD1 (6 bases). The CDR3 runs 15 residues. Germline CDR1 is SGHTA and CDR2 is FQGTGA. Between the trimmed V and J ends, which lost 5 bases and 4 bases, there was a span of 14 bases. CDR3 sequence: CASSRTGLGTGELFF. The CDR3 bases are TGTGCCAGCAGCCGCACAGGGTTAGGCACCGGGGAGCTGTTTTTT.

This clone was picked up one time. The chain has TRBV7-2 and TRBJ2-3, with 7 bases lining up with TRBD1. CDR3 length: 14 residues. With 4 bases clipped from V and 8 bases from J, the junction kept 9 bases outside the gene matches. Germline V lookup: CDR1 SGHTA, CDR2 FQGNSA. In DNA form, the CDR3 reads TGTGCCAGCAGCTCATGGACAGGCCCCGTTACGCAGTATTTT. Its translation is CASSSWTGPVTQYF.

The chain has TRBV5-1 and TRBJ2-7, with no clear D. Trimming took off 2 bases at V and 2 bases at J, with 8 bases between the two ends. The CDR3 length is 13 residues. Germline CDR1 SGHRS, CDR2 YFSETQ. This CDR3 reads CASSFHVAYEQYF. The CDR3 DNA reads as TGCGCCAGCAGCTTTCACGTGGCCTACGAGCAGTACTTC.

This rearrangement joins TRBV19 to TRBJ2-3, with D hard to call. CDR3 length: 14 amino acids. V was trimmed by 5 bases and J by 0 bases, leaving 9 bases between them. The germline V gene encodes CDR1 LNHDA and CDR2 SQIVND (reference sequence). This CDR3 reads CASSARTSTDTQYF. For the CDR3, the DNA is TGTGCCAGTAGTGCCCGTACTAGCACAGATACGCAGTATTTT.

This sequence joins TRBV11-2 and TRBJ2-2, with D possibly being TRBD2 (6 bases). Trimming shortened V by 3 bases and J by 3 bases, and 11 bases separated the two germline ends. The CDR3 has 15 residues. Germline V gene lookup returns CDR1 SGHAT and CDR2 FQNNGV. CDR3 nucleotide sequence: TGTGCCAGCAGCTTCAACCGGGACTACACCGGGGAGCTGTTTTTT. This codes for CASSFNRDYTGELFF.

The V call is TRBV4-3, the J call TRBJ2-7; maybe TRBD2 (6 bases). V lost 0 bases and J 2 bases, leaving 8 bases between the germline ends. This CDR3 comprises 14 residues. Germline V gene sequence: CDR1 LGHNA, CDR2 YSLEER. For the CDR3, the DNA is TGCGCCAGCAGCCAAGATAGCGGAACCTACGAGCAGTACTTC. Protein: CASSQDSGTYEQYF.

The rearrangement links TRBV24-1 to TRBJ2-2; 8 bases match TRBD2. This CDR3 contains 15 residues. CDR1 and CDR2 from the germline V gene are KGHDR and SFDVKD. V gave up 4 bases and J gave up 3 bases; unmatched junction bases: 3. DNA for the CDR3: TGTGCCACCAGTGACGAGCGGGAGTACACCGGGGAGCTGTTTTTT. Amino acid sequence: CATSDEREYTGELFF.

V gene TRBV7-3 combines with J gene TRBJ2-6; weak D call: TRBD2 (6 bases). The CDR3 extends over 15 amino acids. Germline CDR1 and CDR2: SGHTA and FQGTGA. With 5 bases removed from V and 1 base from J, the gap between germline ends came to 9 bases. CDR3 sequence (DNA): TGTGCCAGCAGCCAACGGGGGTCTGGGGCCAACGTCCTGACTTTC. It specifies CASSQRGSGANVLTF.

The J gene is TRBJ2-3, the V gene TRBV11-2; no clear D. V was clipped by 2 bases and J by 6 bases, with 15 bases between them. Germline V gives CDR1 SGHAT, CDR2 FQNNGV. This CDR3 spans 15 amino acids. As DNA, the CDR3 is TGTGCCAGCAGCTTACATGTCGGTCGTGGGGATACGCAGTATTTT. Amino acid sequence: CASSLHVGRGDTQYF.

This sequence joins TRBV6-5 and TRBJ1-1; 8 bases match TRBD1. The junction had 10 bases not matched to a gene; V was cut back by 8 bases and J by 5 bases. The CDR3 is 14 amino acids. Germline assignment: CDR1 MNHEY and CDR2 SVGAGI. Here the CDR3 reads CASRFDRGGTEAFF. The CDR3 nucleotides are TGTGCCAGCCGATTCGACAGGGGAGGTACTGAAGCTTTCTTT.

The J gene is TRBJ2-7, the V gene TRBV7-3; D is unresolved. The V end was cut by 3 bases, the J end by 7 bases, with 19 bases between. Germline CDR1 is SGHTA and CDR2 is FQGTGA. The CDR3 is 15 residues long. The CDR3 spells CASSLLGHTNSEQYF. The DNA for the CDR3 is TGTGCCAGCAGCTTGTTGGGCCACACTAATTCGGAGCAGTACTTC.

The V gene is TRBV30, the J gene TRBJ1-1; D perhaps matches TRBD1 (6 bases). V lost 5 bases, J lost 0 bases, and 10 bases lay in between. This CDR3 comprises 13 residues. Germline-derived CDR1 and CDR2 are GTSNPN and SVGIG (reference sequence). The CDR3 DNA reads TGTGCCTGGGAACAGGGAATGAACACTGAAGCTTTCTTT. Translation gives CAWEQGMNTEAFF.

This sequence joins TRBV20-1 and TRBJ2-1; no definite D call. The CDR3 spans 14 residues. The germline V gene encodes CDR1 DFQATT and CDR2 SNEGSKA (reference sequence). The V end lost 3 bases, the J end lost 0 bases, and 9 bases lay between the germline ends. This CDR3 reads CSASSRSSYNEQFF. CDR3 DNA: TGCAGTGCTAGTTCTAGAAGCTCCTACAATGAGCAGTTCTTC.

The chain combines TRBV2 with TRBJ1-2; TRBD1 is a possible D gene (6 bases). This CDR3 comprises 13 residues. Trimming cost V 6 bases and J 4 bases, with 12 bases left between them. The germline V gene encodes CDR1 SNHLY and CDR2 FYNNEI. The CDR3 DNA sequence: TGTGCCAGCAGGGGGAGGACAGCCTATGGCTACACCTTC. Translated: CASRGRTAYGYTF.

V and J are TRBV11-3 and TRBJ2-1, with TRBD2 identical over 10 bases. The CDR3 sequence is 16 residues long. The germline CDR1 and CDR2 sequences are SGHNT and YENEEA. Losses at the gene ends were 1 base for V and 7 bases for J; bases not matched to a gene: 7. The CDR3 reads CASSLGLAGVGNEQFF. CDR3 DNA sequence: TGTGCCAGCAGCTTAGGCCTAGCGGGAGTGGGGAATGAGCAGTTCTTC.

This chain connects TRBV5-4 to TRBJ2-1; TRBD1 matches at 7 bases. The CDR3 spans 15 residues. CDR1 SGHNT and CDR2 YYREEE come from the germline V gene (reference sequence). The ends lost 4 bases at V and 6 bases at J; junction bases unmatched: 10. Written as DNA, the CDR3 is TGTGCCAGCAGCCCGAGACAGGGTCCGTTCAATGAGCAGTTCTTC. Translating it yields CASSPRQGPFNEQFF.